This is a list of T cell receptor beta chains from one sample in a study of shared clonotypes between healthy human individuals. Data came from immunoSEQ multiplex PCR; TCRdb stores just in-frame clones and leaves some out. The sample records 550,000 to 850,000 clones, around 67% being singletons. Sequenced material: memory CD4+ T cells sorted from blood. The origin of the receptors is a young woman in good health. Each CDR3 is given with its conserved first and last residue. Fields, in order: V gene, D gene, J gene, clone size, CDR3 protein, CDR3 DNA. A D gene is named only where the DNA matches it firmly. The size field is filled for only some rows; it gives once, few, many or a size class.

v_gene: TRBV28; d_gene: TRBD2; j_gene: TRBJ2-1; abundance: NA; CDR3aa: CASSLFGTSGRRNNEQFF; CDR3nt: TGTGCCAGCAGTTTATTTGGGACTAGCGGGAGAAGGAACAATGAGCAGTTCTTC
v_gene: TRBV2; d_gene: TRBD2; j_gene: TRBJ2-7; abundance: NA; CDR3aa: CASKPDLGTSGTYEQYF; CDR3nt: TGTGCCAGCAAGCCGGACCTAGGGACTAGCGGAACCTACGAGCAGTACTTC
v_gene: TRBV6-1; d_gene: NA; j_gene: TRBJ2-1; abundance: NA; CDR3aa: CASREPEREQFF; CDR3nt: TGTGCCAGCAGAGAACCCGAGCGGGAGCAGTTCTTC
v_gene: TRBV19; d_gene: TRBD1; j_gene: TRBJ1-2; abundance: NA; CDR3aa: CASTRDRGSYGYTF; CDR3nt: TGTGCCAGTACCAGGGACAGGGGCTCCTATGGCTACACCTTC
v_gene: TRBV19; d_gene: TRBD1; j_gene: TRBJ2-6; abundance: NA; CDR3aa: CASSPWTGKASGANVLTF; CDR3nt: TGTGCCAGTAGTCCCTGGACAGGGAAAGCCTCTGGGGCCAACGTCCTGACTTTC
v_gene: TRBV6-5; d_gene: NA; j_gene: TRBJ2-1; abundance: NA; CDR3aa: CASSYSSAPSWGEQFF; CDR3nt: TGTGCCAGCAGTTACTCCTCCGCGCCTTCATGGGGTGAGCAGTTCTTC
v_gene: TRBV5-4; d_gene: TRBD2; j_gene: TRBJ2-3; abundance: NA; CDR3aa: CASSRTSGRAQGDTQYF; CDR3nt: TGTGCCAGCAGTCGGACTAGCGGGAGGGCCCAGGGAGATACGCAGTATTTT
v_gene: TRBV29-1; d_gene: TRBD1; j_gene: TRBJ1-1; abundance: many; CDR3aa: CSGRDRGPAFF; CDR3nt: TGCAGCGGCCGGGACAGGGGGCCAGCTTTCTTT
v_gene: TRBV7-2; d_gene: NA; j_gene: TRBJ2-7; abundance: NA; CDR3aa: CASSLGVQGFDEQYF; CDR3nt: TGTGCCAGCAGCTTAGGCGTGCAGGGCTTCGACGAGCAGTACTTC
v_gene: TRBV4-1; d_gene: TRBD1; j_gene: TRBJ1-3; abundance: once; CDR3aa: CASSRSGQGTGNTIYF; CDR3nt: TGCGCCAGCAGCCGCTCAGGACAGGGCACTGGAAACACCATATATTTT
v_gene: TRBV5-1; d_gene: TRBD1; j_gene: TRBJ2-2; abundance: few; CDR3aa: CASTEGQLNTGELFF; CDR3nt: TGCGCCAGCACCGAGGGACAGCTTAACACCGGGGAGCTGTTTTTT
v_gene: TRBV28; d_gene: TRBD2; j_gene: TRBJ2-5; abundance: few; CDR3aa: CASSFAGGGETQYF; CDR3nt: TGTGCCAGCAGTTTTGCGGGAGGGGGAGAGACCCAGTACTTC
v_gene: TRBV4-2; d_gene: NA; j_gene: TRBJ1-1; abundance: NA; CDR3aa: CASSQGEGRGNTEAFF; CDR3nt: TGTGCCAGCAGCCAAGGGGAGGGGCGGGGGAACACTGAAGCTTTCTTT
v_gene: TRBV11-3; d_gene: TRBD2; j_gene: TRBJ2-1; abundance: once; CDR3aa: CASSPAGGYNEQFF; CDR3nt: TGTGCCAGCAGCCCAGCGGGAGGATACAATGAGCAGTTCTTC
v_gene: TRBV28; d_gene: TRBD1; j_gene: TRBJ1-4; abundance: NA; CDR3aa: CASSRLTGTYEKLFF; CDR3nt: TGTGCCAGCAGTCGCCTGACAGGGACATATGAAAAACTGTTTTTT
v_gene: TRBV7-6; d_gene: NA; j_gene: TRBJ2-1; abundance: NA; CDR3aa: CASSETRNNEQFF; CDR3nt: TGTGCCAGCAGCGAAACCAGAAACAATGAGCAGTTCTTC
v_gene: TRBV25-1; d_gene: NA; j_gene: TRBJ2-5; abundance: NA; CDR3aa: CASSGLRELGETQYF; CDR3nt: TGTGCCAGCAGTGGGCTTAGAGAATTAGGAGAGACCCAGTACTTC
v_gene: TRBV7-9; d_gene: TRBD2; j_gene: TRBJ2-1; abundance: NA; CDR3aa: CASSLGLGGRALSYNEQFF; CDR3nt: TGTGCCAGCAGCTTAGGTTTGGGCGGGAGGGCCCTATCCTACAATGAGCAGTTCTTC
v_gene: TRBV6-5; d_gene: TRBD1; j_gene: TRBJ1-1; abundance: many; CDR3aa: CASSARTGETEAFF; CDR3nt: TGTGCCAGCAGTGCCAGGACAGGGGAAACTGAAGCTTTCTTT